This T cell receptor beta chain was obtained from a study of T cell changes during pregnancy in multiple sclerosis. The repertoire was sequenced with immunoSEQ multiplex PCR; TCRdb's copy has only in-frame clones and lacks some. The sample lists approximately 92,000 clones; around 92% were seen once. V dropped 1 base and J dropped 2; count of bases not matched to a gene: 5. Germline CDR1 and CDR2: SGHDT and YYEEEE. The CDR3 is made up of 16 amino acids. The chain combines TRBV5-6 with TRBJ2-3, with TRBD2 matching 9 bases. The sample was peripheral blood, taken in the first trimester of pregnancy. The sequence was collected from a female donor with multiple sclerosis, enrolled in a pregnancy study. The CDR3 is CASSLTGTSTTDTQYF. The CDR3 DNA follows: TGTGCCAGCAGCTTGACCGGGACTAGCACCACAGATACGCAGTATTTT.